The 8 T cell receptor beta chains below come from one sample, sequenced in a study of sequential checkpoint blockade in melanoma. The method was immunoSEQ multiplex PCR; TCRdb's version includes in-frame clones alone and lacks a portion of them. The repertoire holds over 8,500 clones, with 78% as singletons. Treatment: randomized to nivolumab then ipilimumab (arm A) or the reverse (arm B). This sample comprised CD8+ T cells sorted from blood (inferred from file names), obtained from a patient given nivolumab and ipilimumab in sequence. These receptor sequences come from a human donor with melanoma.

Only a few counts were recorded for this clone. This chain uses TRBV19 with TRBJ1-6, with 7 bases lining up with TRBD1. Germline trimming cut 6 bases from V and 5 bases from J; bases unmatched to any gene: 7. CDR1 and CDR2 from the germline V gene are LNHDA and SQIVND (reference sequence). The CDR3 sequence is 15 residues long. The CDR3 bases are TGTGCCAGTAGCCCAGGGGGTCAAGATAATTCACCCCTCCACTTT. Its translation is CASSPGGQDNSPLHF. Full variable domain (remainder filled in from reference TRBV19 and TRBJ1-6): DGGITQSPKYLFRKEGQNVTLSCEQNLNHDAMYWYRQDPGQGLRLIYYSQIVNDFQKGDIAEGYSVSREKKESFPLTVTSAQKNPTAFYLCASSPGGQDNSPLHFGNGTRLTVT.

The chain uses TRBV18 and TRBJ2-3, with TRBD2 as a possible D gene (6 bases). This CDR3 spans 14 amino acids. V shed 5 bases and J shed 2 bases, with 11 bases lying between them. In germline, CDR1 is KGHSH, CDR2 LQKENI. The CDR3 DNA follows: TGTGCCAGCTCATCGGGACTTACCACAGATACGCAGTATTTT. Protein sequence: CASSSGLTTDTQYF.

The rearrangement uses TRBV30 and TRBJ2-2; weak D call: TRBD1 (6 bases). CDR1 is GTSNPN, CDR2 SVGIG, per germline (reference sequence). The CDR3 contains 16 residues. The V and J ends lost 4 bases and 3 bases respectively, with 18 bases between them. The chain's CDR3 is CAWILQDSVYTGELFF. CDR3 bases: TGTGCCTGGATCCTTCAGGACAGCGTCTACACCGGGGAGCTGTTTTTT.

By sample share, this clone is large. This CDR3 is CASSGATSGPYEQYF. The CDR3 nucleotides read TGTGCCAGCAGCGGCGCGACTAGCGGGCCGTACGAGCAGTACTTC. This chain connects TRBV6-6 to TRBJ2-7; 10 bases align to TRBD2. The CDR3 totals 15 residues. J gave up 4 bases and V 6 bases, and 9 bases lay outside the gene matches. The germline V gene has CDR1 MNHNY and CDR2 SVGAGI (reference sequence).

J is TRBJ1-1 and V is TRBV6-5, with a tentative D call TRBD1 (5 bases). The length of the CDR3 is 14 residues. Germline lookup yields CDR1 MNHEY and CDR2 SVGAGI. Between the trimmed V and J ends, which lost 2 bases and 5 bases, there was a span of 12 bases. CDR3 bases: TGTGCCAGCAGTTACGGAGGGGTGGGGACTGAAGCTTTCTTT. Residues: CASSYGGVGTEAFF.

The chain links TRBV5-6 to TRBJ2-2, with D tentatively TRBD2 (6 bases). Germline V CDR1 and CDR2: SGHDT, YYEEEE. Trimming removed 6 bases at V and 8 bases at J, with 11 bases between. The CDR3 runs 12 residues. The CDR3, as DNA: TGTGCCAGCACCTTTAGCGGAGGGGAGCTGTTTTTT. Translated, it gives CASTFSGGELFF.

V gene TRBV28 combines with J gene TRBJ2-3; perhaps TRBD2 as D (6 bases). The germline CDR1 and CDR2 sequences are MDHEN and SYDVKM. V lost 5 bases and J 6 bases, leaving 18 bases between the germline ends. The CDR3 has 15 residues. The CDR3: CASSPSLGGSDTQYF. The CDR3 bases are TGTGCCAGCAGTCCCTCCCTGGGAGGCTCGGATACGCAGTATTTT.

The V call is TRBV29-1, the J call TRBJ2-1; 9 nucleotides match TRBD1. V gave up 8 bases and J gave up 7 bases; unmatched junction bases: 12. This CDR3 contains 14 residues. The germline CDR1 and CDR2 sequences are SQVTM and ANQGSEA. The CDR3 DNA reads TGCAGCAGCACATCCGGGACAGGGTGGAATGAGCAGTTCTTC. It translates to CSSTSGTGWNEQFF.